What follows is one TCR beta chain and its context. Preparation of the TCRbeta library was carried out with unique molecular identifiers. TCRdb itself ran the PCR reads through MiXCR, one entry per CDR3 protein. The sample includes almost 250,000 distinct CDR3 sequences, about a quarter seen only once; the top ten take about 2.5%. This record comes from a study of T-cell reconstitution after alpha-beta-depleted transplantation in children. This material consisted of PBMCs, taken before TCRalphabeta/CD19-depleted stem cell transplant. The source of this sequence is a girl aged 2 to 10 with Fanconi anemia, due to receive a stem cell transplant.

This chain's CDR3 is CASTALGGQHLEQYF. For the CDR3, the DNA is TGTGCCAGCACCGCCCTTGGGGGACAGCACCTCGAGCAGTACTTC. This chain connects TRBV28 to TRBJ2-7; 7 bases fit TRBD1. The J segment lost 6 bases and the V segment lost 7 bases, leaving 15 bases of the junction unmatched. The germline V gene encodes CDR1 MDHEN and CDR2 SYDVKM. The CDR3 runs 15 residues.